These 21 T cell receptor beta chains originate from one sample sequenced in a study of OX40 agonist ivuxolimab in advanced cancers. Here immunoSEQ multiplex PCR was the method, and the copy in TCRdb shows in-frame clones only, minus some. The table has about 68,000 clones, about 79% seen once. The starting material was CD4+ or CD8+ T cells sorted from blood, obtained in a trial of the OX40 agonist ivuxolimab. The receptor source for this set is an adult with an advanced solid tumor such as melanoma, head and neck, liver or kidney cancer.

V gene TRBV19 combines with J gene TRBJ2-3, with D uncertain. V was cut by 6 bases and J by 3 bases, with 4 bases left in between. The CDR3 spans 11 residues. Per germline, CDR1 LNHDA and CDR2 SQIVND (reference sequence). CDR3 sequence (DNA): TGTGCCAGTAGCTGGACAGATACGCAGTATTTT. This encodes CASSWTDTQYF.

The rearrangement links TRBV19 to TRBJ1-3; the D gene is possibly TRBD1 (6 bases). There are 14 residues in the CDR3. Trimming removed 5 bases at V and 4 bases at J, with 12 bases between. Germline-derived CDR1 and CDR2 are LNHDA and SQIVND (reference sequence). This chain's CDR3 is CASSSGTFGNTIYF. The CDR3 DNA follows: TGTGCCAGTAGTTCCGGGACATTCGGAAACACCATATATTTT.

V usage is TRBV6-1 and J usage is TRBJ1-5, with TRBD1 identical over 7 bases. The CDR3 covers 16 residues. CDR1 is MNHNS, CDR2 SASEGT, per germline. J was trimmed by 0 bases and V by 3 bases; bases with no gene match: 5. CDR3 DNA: TGTGCCAGCAGTGATTTCGACAGGGATAGCAATCAGCCCCAGCATTTT. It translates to CASSDFDRDSNQPQHF.

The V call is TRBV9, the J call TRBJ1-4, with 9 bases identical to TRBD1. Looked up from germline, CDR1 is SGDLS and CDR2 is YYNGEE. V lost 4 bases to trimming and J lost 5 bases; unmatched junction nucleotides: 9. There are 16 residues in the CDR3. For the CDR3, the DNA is TGTGCCAGCAGCCCCCAGACAGGGGGGAACAATGAAAAACTGTTTTTT. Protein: CASSPQTGGNNEKLFF.

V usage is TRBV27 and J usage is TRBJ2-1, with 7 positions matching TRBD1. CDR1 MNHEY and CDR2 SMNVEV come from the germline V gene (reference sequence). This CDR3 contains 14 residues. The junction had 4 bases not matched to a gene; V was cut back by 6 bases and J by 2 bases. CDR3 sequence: CASRRTGPYNEQFF. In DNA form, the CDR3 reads TGTGCCAGCAGGAGGACAGGTCCCTACAATGAGCAGTTCTTC.

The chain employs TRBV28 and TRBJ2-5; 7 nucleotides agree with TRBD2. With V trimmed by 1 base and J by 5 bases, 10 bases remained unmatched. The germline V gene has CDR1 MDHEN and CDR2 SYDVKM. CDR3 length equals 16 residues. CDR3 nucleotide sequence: TGTGCCAGCAGTTTATCCATAGCGGGTGGTGGGGAGACCCAGTACTTC. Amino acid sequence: CASSLSIAGGGETQYF.

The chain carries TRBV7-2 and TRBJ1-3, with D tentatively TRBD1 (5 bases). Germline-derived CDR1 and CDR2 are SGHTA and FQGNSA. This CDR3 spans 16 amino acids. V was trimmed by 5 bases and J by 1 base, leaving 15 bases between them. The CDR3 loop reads CASSISTVKSGNTIYF. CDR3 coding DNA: TGTGCCAGCAGCATTTCGACAGTGAAGTCTGGAAACACCATATATTTT. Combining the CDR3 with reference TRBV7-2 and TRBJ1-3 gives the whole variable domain GAGVSQSPSNKVTEKGKDVELRCDPISGHTALYWYRQSLGQGLEFLIYFQGNSAPDKSGLPSDRFSAERTGGSVSTLTIQRTQQEDSAVYLCASSISTVKSGNTIYFGEGSWLTVV.

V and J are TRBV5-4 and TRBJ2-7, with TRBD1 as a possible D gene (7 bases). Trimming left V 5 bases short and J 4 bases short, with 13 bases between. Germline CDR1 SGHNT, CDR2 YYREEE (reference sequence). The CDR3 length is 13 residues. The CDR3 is CASSGGGGYEQYF. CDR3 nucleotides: TGTGCCAGCAGTGGAGGGGGCGGTTACGAGCAGTACTTC.

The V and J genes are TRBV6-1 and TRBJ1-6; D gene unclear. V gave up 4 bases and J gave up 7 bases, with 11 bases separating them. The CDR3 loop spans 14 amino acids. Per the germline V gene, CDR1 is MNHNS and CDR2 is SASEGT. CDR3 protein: CASSASFTNSPLHF. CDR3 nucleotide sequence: TGTGCCAGCAGTGCCAGCTTCACGAATTCACCCCTCCACTTT.

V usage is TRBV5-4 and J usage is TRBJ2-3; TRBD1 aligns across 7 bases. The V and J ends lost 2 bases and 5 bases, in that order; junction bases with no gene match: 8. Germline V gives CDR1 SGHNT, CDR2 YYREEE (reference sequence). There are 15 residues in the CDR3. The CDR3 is CASSLGTARRDTQYF. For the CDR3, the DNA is TGTGCCAGCAGCTTAGGGACAGCGAGGAGAGATACGCAGTATTTT.

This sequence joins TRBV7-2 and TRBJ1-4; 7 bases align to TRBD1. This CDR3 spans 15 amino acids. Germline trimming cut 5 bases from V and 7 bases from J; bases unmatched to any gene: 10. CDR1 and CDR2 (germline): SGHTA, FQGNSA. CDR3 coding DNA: TGTGCCAGCAGCCCACAGACAGGGCAGAGTGAAAAACTGTTTTTT. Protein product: CASSPQTGQSEKLFF.

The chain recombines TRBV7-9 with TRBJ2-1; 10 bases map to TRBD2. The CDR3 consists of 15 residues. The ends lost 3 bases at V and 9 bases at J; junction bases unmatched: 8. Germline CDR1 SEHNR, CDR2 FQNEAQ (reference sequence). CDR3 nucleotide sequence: TGTGCCAGCAGCTTTGAGAGCGGGAGGGCGGTTGAGCAGTTCTTC. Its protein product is CASSFESGRAVEQFF. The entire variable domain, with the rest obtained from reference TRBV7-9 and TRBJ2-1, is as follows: DTGVSQNPRHKITKRGQNVTFRCDPISEHNRLYWYRQTLGQGPEFLTYFQNEAQLEKSRLLSDRFSAERPKGSFSTLEIQRTEQGDSAMYLCASSFESGRAVEQFFGPGTRLTVL.

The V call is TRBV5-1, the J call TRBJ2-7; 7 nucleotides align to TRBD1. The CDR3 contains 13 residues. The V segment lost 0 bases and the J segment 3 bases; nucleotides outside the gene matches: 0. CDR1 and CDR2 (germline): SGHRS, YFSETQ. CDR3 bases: TGCGCCAGCAGCTTGGACAGGGGCTACGAGCAGTACTTC. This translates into CASSLDRGYEQYF.

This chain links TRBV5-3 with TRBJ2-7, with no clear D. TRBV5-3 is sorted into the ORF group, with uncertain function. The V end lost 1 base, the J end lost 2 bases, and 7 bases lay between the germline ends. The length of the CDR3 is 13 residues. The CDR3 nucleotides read TGTGCCAGAAGCTTGTCCATCCCCTACGAGCAGTACTTC. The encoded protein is CARSLSIPYEQYF.

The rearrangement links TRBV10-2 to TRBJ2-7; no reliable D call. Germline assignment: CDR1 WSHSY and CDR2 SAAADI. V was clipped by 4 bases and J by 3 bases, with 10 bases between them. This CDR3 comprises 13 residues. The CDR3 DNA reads TGCGCCAGCAGTGTATCGCAGATCTACGAGCAGTACTTC. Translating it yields CASSVSQIYEQYF.

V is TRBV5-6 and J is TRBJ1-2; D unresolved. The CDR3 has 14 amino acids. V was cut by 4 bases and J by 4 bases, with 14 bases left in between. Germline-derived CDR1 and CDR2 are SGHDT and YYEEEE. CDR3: CASSTLGSPYGYTF. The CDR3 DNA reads TGTGCCAGCAGCACCCTGGGGAGTCCCTATGGCTACACCTTC.

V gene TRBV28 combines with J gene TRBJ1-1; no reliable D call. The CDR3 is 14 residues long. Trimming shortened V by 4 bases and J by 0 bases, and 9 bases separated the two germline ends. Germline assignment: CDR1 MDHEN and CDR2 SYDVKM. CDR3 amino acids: CASSSNQLNTEAFF. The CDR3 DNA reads TGTGCCAGCAGTTCTAACCAGCTGAACACTGAAGCTTTCTTT.

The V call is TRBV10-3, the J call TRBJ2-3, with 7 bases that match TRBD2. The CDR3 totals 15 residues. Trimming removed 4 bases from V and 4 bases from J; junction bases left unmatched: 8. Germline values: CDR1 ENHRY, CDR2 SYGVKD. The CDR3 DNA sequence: TGTGCCATCAGTGTGGGGGGAGGGCCTGCAGATACGCAGTATTTT. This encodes CAISVGGGPADTQYF.

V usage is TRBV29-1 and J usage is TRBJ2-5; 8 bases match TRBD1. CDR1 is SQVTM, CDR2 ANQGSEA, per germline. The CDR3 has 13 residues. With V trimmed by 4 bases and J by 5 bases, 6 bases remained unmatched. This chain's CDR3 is CSVGAGGGETQYF. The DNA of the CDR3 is TGCAGCGTTGGGGCAGGGGGCGGCGAGACCCAGTACTTC.

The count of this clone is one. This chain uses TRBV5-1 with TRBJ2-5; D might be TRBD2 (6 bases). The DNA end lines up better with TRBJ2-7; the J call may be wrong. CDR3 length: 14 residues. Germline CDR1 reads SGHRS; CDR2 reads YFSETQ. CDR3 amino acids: CASSLWDWKDEQYF. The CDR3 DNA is TGCGCCAGCAGCTTGTGGGACTGGAAAGACGAGCAGTACTTC.

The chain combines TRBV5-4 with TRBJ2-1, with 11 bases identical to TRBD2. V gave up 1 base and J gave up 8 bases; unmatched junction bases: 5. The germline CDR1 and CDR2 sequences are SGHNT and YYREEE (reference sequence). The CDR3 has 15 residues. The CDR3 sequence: CASSLTSGSGDEQFF. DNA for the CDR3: TGTGCCAGCAGCTTGACTAGCGGGAGTGGGGATGAGCAGTTCTTC.